Presented here are 24 T cell receptor beta chains from one specimen sequenced in a study of blood T cell repertoires in COVID-19. The method was immunoSEQ multiplex PCR; TCRdb's version includes in-frame clones alone and lacks a portion of them. The data contain approximately 300,000 clones, about 85% of them singletons. The sample comprised PBMCs or T cells enriched from blood (not recorded which). These TCRs come from a woman younger than 45 who had recovered from COVID-19.

This clone was counted only a few times. The rearrangement uses TRBV7-8 and TRBJ1-2; 9 positions match TRBD1. The CDR3 consists of 16 residues. V was clipped by 5 bases and J by 4 bases; unmatched bases: 11. CDR1 and CDR2 from the germline V gene are SGHVS and FQNEAQ. Written as DNA, the CDR3 is TGTGCCAGCAGCAGATGGGGACAGGGAGGTGGCTATGGCTACACCTTC. Translating gives CASSRWGQGGGYGYTF.

This clone was observed once. This chain uses TRBV6-6 with TRBJ2-7, with D perhaps matching TRBD2 (5 bases). Germline V gene data show CDR1 as MNHNY and CDR2 as SVGAGI (reference sequence). The V end was cut by 0 bases, the J end by 4 bases, with 13 bases between. CDR3 length: 15 residues. CDR3 bases: TGTGCCAGCAGTTACTCGAAGACGGACTCTTACGAGCAGTACTTC. As protein: CASSYSKTDSYEQYF.

The CDR3 spells CASSSDRGGTEAFF. The CDR3 region has the DNA TGTGCCAGCAGTTCCGACAGGGGTGGCACTGAAGCTTTCTTT. The V gene is TRBV2, the J gene TRBJ1-1, with 8 nucleotides matching TRBD1. Germline lookup yields CDR1 SNHLY and CDR2 FYNNEI. With V trimmed by 5 bases and J by 4 bases, 6 bases remained unmatched. CDR3 length: 14 amino acids.

The chain carries TRBV2 and TRBJ2-4; TRBD2 matches at 10 bases. Per the germline V gene, CDR1 is SNHLY and CDR2 is FYNNEI. V lost 4 bases, J lost 6 bases, and 12 bases stayed unmatched. There are 17 residues in the CDR3. CDR3 sequence (DNA): TGTGCCAGCAGTGTGATTAGCGGGGGGCTAGCGGGAAACATTCAGTACTTC. It codes for CASSVISGGLAGNIQYF.

This clone was observed a single time. The chain has TRBV7-2 and TRBJ1-1, with unresolved D. This CDR3 is 12 amino acids long. The germline V and J ends were trimmed by 2 bases and 4 bases, with 5 bases remaining between them. Germline CDR1 SGHTA, CDR2 FQGNSA. DNA of the CDR3: TGTGCCAGCAGCTTATTGAGCACTGAAGCTTTCTTT. Translation gives CASSLLSTEAFF. Drawing the rest from reference TRBV7-2 and TRBJ1-1, the complete variable domain is GAGVSQSPSNKVTEKGKDVELRCDPISGHTALYWYRQSLGQGLEFLIYFQGNSAPDKSGLPSDRFSAERTGGSVSTLTIQRTQQEDSAVYLCASSLLSTEAFFGQGTRLTVV.

This chain uses TRBV7-2 with TRBJ2-1; TRBD1 matches at 10 bases. Looked up from germline, CDR1 is SGHTA and CDR2 is FQGNSA. This CDR3 contains 15 residues. V lost 1 base to trimming and J lost 4 bases; unmatched junction nucleotides: 1. The CDR3 region is CASSLGDRGYNEQFF. The CDR3 region has the DNA TGTGCCAGCAGCTTAGGGGACAGGGGATACAATGAGCAGTTCTTC.

In this sample, this clone turned up once. V gene TRBV5-4 combines with J gene TRBJ2-7; D remains ambiguous. This CDR3 contains 14 residues. V was shortened by 4 bases and J by 2 bases, with 13 bases between the two germline ends. Germline values: CDR1 SGHNT, CDR2 YYREEE (reference sequence). The CDR3 DNA follows: TGTGCCAGCAGCGATCGACGACATACCTACGAGCAGTACTTC. Translation: CASSDRRHTYEQYF.

V and J are TRBV7-2 and TRBJ1-2; TRBD1 might be the D (5 bases). Germline V lookup: CDR1 SGHTA, CDR2 FQGNSA. The CDR3 totals 15 residues. Trimming stripped 4 bases from V and 5 bases from J, with 17 bases between. This chain's CDR3 is CASSSFTGGGYGYTF. The CDR3 nucleotides read TGTGCCAGCAGCTCCTTTACTGGGGGGGGATATGGCTACACCTTC.

The rearrangement joins TRBV19 to TRBJ1-5, with D perhaps TRBD1 (6 bases). V was pared by 6 bases and J by 2 bases, with 14 bases between. CDR1 LNHDA and CDR2 SQIVND come from the germline V gene (reference sequence). This CDR3 contains 15 residues. CDR3 loop: CASRAQGRGNQPQHF. The CDR3 bases are TGTGCCAGTAGAGCACAGGGCAGGGGCAATCAGCCCCAGCATTTT.

J is TRBJ1-5 and V is TRBV30, with D possibly TRBD1 on 6 matching bases. The CDR3 is 18 amino acids. Germline V CDR1 and CDR2: GTSNPN, SVGIG (reference sequence). Trimming took off 1 base at V and 7 bases at J, with 26 bases between the two ends. CDR3 residues: CAWSAGRGQSPTSQPQHF. CDR3 coding DNA: TGTGCCTGGAGTGCTGGCAGGGGCCAATCACCGACAAGCCAGCCCCAGCATTTT.

The chain carries TRBV3-1 (or the pseudogene TRBV3-2) and TRBJ1-1, with D perhaps matching TRBD1 (5 bases). Germline V gene sequence: CDR1 LGHDT, CDR2 YNNKEL (reference sequence). The CDR3 totals 13 residues. V dropped 4 bases and J dropped 6 bases, with 12 bases sitting between them. In DNA form, the CDR3 reads TGTGCCAGCAGCCCGCGGGCGGGGGCTGAAGCTTTCTTT. Its protein product is CASSPRAGAEAFF.

Remarks on this clone: Other DNA sequences in the sample encode the same CDR3. The chain joins TRBV6-5 to TRBJ1-2; 11 bases align to TRBD1. The CDR3 spans 13 residues. V dropped 9 bases and J dropped 3; count of bases not matched to a gene: 3. Germline V gives CDR1 MNHEY, CDR2 SVGAGI. The CDR3 sequence: CASRTGGDYGYTF. Here the CDR3 DNA reads TGTGCCAGTAGGACAGGGGGCGACTATGGCTACACCTTC.

This chain links TRBV19 with TRBJ1-1; tentatively, D is TRBD1 (6 bases). Germline V gives CDR1 LNHDA, CDR2 SQIVND (reference sequence). The CDR3 totals 11 residues. V lost 5 bases to trimming and J lost 8 bases, with 9 bases between them. The CDR3 sequence is CASSVGTEAFF. The CDR3 bases are TGTGCCAGTAGTGTAGGGACAGAAGCTTTCTTT.

About this clone: At one boundary the junction diverges from the germline segment, which might be a read error. The rearrangement links TRBV9 to TRBJ2-2; 9 positions match TRBD2. The V gene's germline CDR1 is SGDLS and CDR2 YYNGEE. There are 12 residues in the CDR3. The DNA for the CDR3 is TGTGCCAGCAGCGTAGAAGCGGGGGGGCTGTTTTTT. Translated: CASSVEAGGLFF. Complete variable domain (other parts from reference TRBV9 and TRBJ2-2): DSGVTQTPKHLITATGQRVTLRCSPRSGDLSVYWYQQSLDQGLQFLIQYYNGEERAKGNILERFSAQQFPDLHSELNLSSLELGDSALYFCASSVEAGGLFFGEGSRLTVL.

The CDR3 DNA follows: TGTGCCAGCAGCGTAGTTCCGGGCACAGATACGCAGTATTTT. It codes for CASSVVPGTDTQYF. This chain links TRBV9 with TRBJ2-3; D is ambiguous. Trimming stripped 0 bases from V and 1 base from J, with 6 bases between. Per the germline V gene, CDR1 is SGDLS and CDR2 is YYNGEE. The CDR3 contains 14 residues.

This clone was detected only once. This chain's CDR3 is CASSIRAGGGPSNEKLFF. For the CDR3, the DNA is TGTGCCAGTAGTATTCGGGCAGGGGGAGGACCAAGTAATGAAAAACTGTTTTTT. This chain connects TRBV19 to TRBJ1-4; TRBD1 aligns across 7 bases. Per the germline V gene, CDR1 is LNHDA and CDR2 is SQIVND (reference sequence). Trimming cost V 3 bases and J 4 bases; bases outside gene matches: 14. The CDR3 runs to 18 residues. Based on the CDR3 plus reference TRBV19 and TRBJ1-4, the full variable domain is DGGITQSPKYLFRKEGQNVTLSCEQNLNHDAMYWYRQDPGQGLRLIYYSQIVNDFQKGDIAEGYSVSREKKESFPLTVTSAQKNPTAFYLCASSIRAGGGPSNEKLFFGSGTQLSVL.

This clone was seen ten or more times. The chain uses TRBV2 and TRBJ2-7, with a possible D match to TRBD2 (6 bases). The CDR3 extends over 13 amino acids. Per the germline V gene, CDR1 is SNHLY and CDR2 is FYNNEI. V was pared by 8 bases and J by 3 bases, with 14 bases between. The CDR3 DNA sequence: TGTGCCAGCCGCCGGGACTTTGACTACGAGCAGTACTTC. Its translation: CASRRDFDYEQYF.

This chain links TRBV2 with TRBJ1-1, with a weak D call TRBD1 (5 bases). Per germline, CDR1 SNHLY and CDR2 FYNNEI. This CDR3 spans 12 amino acids. V was clipped by 8 bases and J by 4 bases, with 11 bases between them. The CDR3 reads CASVRVGTEAFF. The CDR3 region has the DNA TGTGCCAGCGTCAGGGTGGGCACTGAAGCTTTCTTT.

The V gene is TRBV3-1 (or the pseudogene TRBV3-2), the J gene TRBJ2-5; D not certain. Germline CDR1 reads LGHDT; CDR2 reads YNNKEL (reference sequence). The CDR3 is 13 residues long. V lost 1 base and J 3 bases, leaving 6 bases between the germline ends. The CDR3 sequence: CASSQVAEETQYF. Written as DNA, the CDR3 is TGTGCCAGCAGCCAAGTAGCAGAAGAGACCCAGTACTTC.

This clone was recorded a few times. The chain has TRBV29-1 and TRBJ1-1; possible D gene TRBD1, 5 bases. The CDR3 is 15 amino acids. V shed 7 bases and J shed 1 base, with 19 bases lying between them. From germline, CDR1 is SQVTM and CDR2 ANQGSEA. CDR3: CSAAGRQGGNTEAFF. DNA of the CDR3: TGCAGCGCCGCGGGCCGTCAGGGAGGGAACACTGAAGCTTTCTTT.

This chain connects TRBV30 to TRBJ1-5, with D unresolved. This CDR3 has 15 residues. The V gene lost 3 bases and the J gene lost 0 bases, with 12 bases spanning the gap. Germline assignment: CDR1 GTSNPN and CDR2 SVGIG (reference sequence). The CDR3 protein is CAWRTPGGSNQPQHF. DNA for the CDR3: TGTGCCTGGAGGACTCCAGGAGGTAGCAATCAGCCCCAGCATTTT.

V is TRBV5-4 and J is TRBJ1-1; TRBD1 agrees at 7 bases. Germline loops: CDR1 SGHNT, CDR2 YYREEE (reference sequence). The V gene end was trimmed by 5 bases and the J gene end by 3 bases; junction bases not matched to a gene: 4. The CDR3 sequence is 13 residues long. The chain's CDR3 is CASRSQGDTEAFF. CDR3 in DNA: TGTGCCAGCAGGTCGCAGGGGGACACTGAAGCTTTCTTT.

The J gene is TRBJ2-1, the V gene TRBV9; 7 bases are shared with TRBD1. The CDR3 consists of 17 residues. The germline V gene encodes CDR1 SGDLS and CDR2 YYNGEE. With 4 bases clipped from V and 0 bases from J, the junction kept 10 bases outside the gene matches. CDR3 in amino acids: CASSTIGGQSSYNEQFF. The DNA for the CDR3 is TGTGCCAGCAGCACCATAGGGGGACAGAGCTCCTACAATGAGCAGTTCTTC. The full variable domain, in which reference TRBV9 and TRBJ2-1 provide the parts outside the CDR3, is DSGVTQTPKHLITATGQRVTLRCSPRSGDLSVYWYQQSLDQGLQFLIQYYNGEERAKGNILERFSAQQFPDLHSELNLSSLELGDSALYFCASSTIGGQSSYNEQFFGPGTRLTVL.

The chain links TRBV9 to TRBJ2-2, with 8 nucleotides matching TRBD1. V was pared by 4 bases and J by 6 bases, with 11 bases of the junction left unmatched. Germline CDR1 is SGDLS and CDR2 is YYNGEE. The length of the CDR3 is 16 residues. The CDR3 loop is CASSISGTGGPGELFF. The CDR3 DNA sequence: TGTGCCAGCAGCATCTCCGGGACAGGAGGCCCCGGGGAGCTGTTTTTT.